What follows are 32 T cell receptor beta chains derived from one specimen sequenced in a study of T cell responses to AZD1222 COVID-19 vaccine. TCRdb's table, derived via immunoSEQ multiplex PCR, lists solely in-frame clones and lacks some. The repertoire holds approximately 180,000 clones, with more than 70% as singletons. The material was peripheral blood, obtained 28 days after the second AZD1222 dose. These receptors all come from an adult who received the AZD1222 COVID-19 vaccine.

The chain employs TRBV19 and TRBJ2-7; 7 positions agree with TRBD1. Trimming took 8 bases from V and 3 from J; bases not matched to a gene: 10. There are 14 residues in the CDR3. Germline V gene lookup returns CDR1 LNHDA and CDR2 SQIVND (reference sequence). Here the CDR3 DNA reads TGTGCCAGTGCAAATACCGGGACAGACTACGAGCAGTACTTC. The encoded protein is CASANTGTDYEQYF.

The chain is built from TRBV7-3 and TRBJ2-7, with 8 bases matching TRBD1. Per germline, CDR1 SGHTA and CDR2 FQGTGA. This CDR3 is built from 13 residues. The trim removed 4 bases at V and 3 bases at J, leaving 2 bases unmatched. CDR3 nucleotides: TGTGCCAGCAGCTGGACAGGGTACTACGAGCAGTACTTC. It translates to CASSWTGYYEQYF.

The genes are TRBV7-2 and TRBJ1-1; D is unclear. The V end was cut by 4 bases, the J end by 2 bases, with 20 bases between. CDR1 is SGHTA, CDR2 FQGNSA, per germline. This CDR3 is built from 17 residues. The CDR3 region is CASSSSGSSLTNTEAFF. CDR3 sequence (DNA): TGTGCCAGCAGCTCCTCCGGGTCCTCCTTAACAAACACTGAAGCTTTCTTT.

The chain uses TRBV5-4 and TRBJ1-1; 9 nucleotides line up with TRBD1. The V gene's germline CDR1 is SGHNT and CDR2 YYREEE (reference sequence). This CDR3 spans 15 amino acids. The J segment lost 1 base and the V segment lost 4 bases, leaving 5 bases of the junction unmatched. The CDR3 nucleotides read TGTGCCAGCAGCGCCCCGACAGGGGGGAACACTGAAGCTTTCTTT. As protein: CASSAPTGGNTEAFF. The full variable domain, completed using reference TRBV5-4 and TRBJ1-1, is ETGVTQSPTHLIKTRGQQVTLRCSSQSGHNTVSWYQQALGQGPQFIFQYYREEENGRGNFPPRFSGLQFPNYSSELNVNALELDDSALYLCASSAPTGGNTEAFFGQGTRLTVV.

This clone was observed a handful of times. This chain joins TRBV5-4 and TRBJ2-1, with TRBD2 matching 12 bases. The CDR3 sequence is 15 residues long. The V and J ends lost 0 bases and 8 bases, in that order; junction bases with no gene match: 3. Germline V gene sequence: CDR1 SGHNT, CDR2 YYREEE (reference sequence). CDR3 residues: CASSLVTSGSYEQFF. The CDR3 DNA reads TGTGCCAGCAGCTTGGTGACTAGCGGGAGCTATGAGCAGTTCTTC.

This chain links TRBV4-2 with TRBJ2-7; D is undetermined. Germline CDR1 and CDR2: LGHNA and YNFKEQ. The CDR3 length is 13 residues. With 4 bases removed from V and 0 bases from J, the gap between germline ends came to 7 bases. The CDR3 reads CASSRWDSYEQYF. The CDR3 DNA reads TGTGCCAGCAGCCGCTGGGACTCCTACGAGCAGTACTTC.

The chain carries TRBV6-6 and TRBJ2-5; 11 bases align to TRBD2. CDR1 is MNHNY and CDR2 is SVGAGI in the germline V gene (reference sequence). V lost 2 bases, J lost 1 base, and 0 bases stayed unmatched. This CDR3 has 15 amino acids. CDR3 DNA: TGTGCCAGCAGTTACGGGACTAGCGGCCAAGAGACCCAGTACTTC. The encoded protein is CASSYGTSGQETQYF.

This chain joins TRBV4-1 and TRBJ2-1; tentatively, D is TRBD2 (7 bases). V gave up 6 bases and J gave up 9 bases, with 21 bases separating them. This CDR3 spans 15 amino acids. CDR1 is MGHRA and CDR2 is YSYEKL in the germline V gene. CDR3 region: CASSPIAGQGSEQFF. The CDR3, as DNA: TGCGCCAGCAGTCCCATAGCGGGTCAGGGGAGTGAGCAGTTCTTC.

The chain joins TRBV6-5 to TRBJ1-6; D perhaps matches TRBD1 (6 bases). Germline V CDR1 and CDR2: MNHEY, SVGAGI. Trimming removed 8 bases from V and 0 bases from J, with 11 bases in between. The CDR3 covers 15 residues. The CDR3 DNA follows: TGTGCCAGCCGACAGGAGAGCTCCTATAATTCACCCCTCCACTTT. Translating gives CASRQESSYNSPLHF.

The gene calls are TRBV6-2 or TRBV6-3 and TRBJ2-1; D might be TRBD1 (10 bases). The CDR3 extends over 18 amino acids. The germline V and J ends were trimmed by 2 bases and 9 bases, with 26 bases remaining between them. CDR1 and CDR2 (germline): MNHEY, SVGEGT. The CDR3 spells CASSYGTGAVAGVGEQFF. The CDR3 DNA follows: TGTGCCAGCAGTTACGGGACAGGGGCGGTAGCGGGAGTTGGTGAGCAGTTCTTC.

V usage is TRBV4-3 and J usage is TRBJ1-2, with D maybe TRBD1 (5 bases). V shed 4 bases and J shed 4 bases, with 19 bases lying between them. The CDR3 spans 16 residues. Per germline, CDR1 LGHNA and CDR2 YSLEER. Here the CDR3 reads CASSLMHPGRFYGYTF. The CDR3 nucleotides read TGCGCCAGCAGCCTTATGCATCCGGGACGGTTCTATGGCTACACCTTC.

The chain recombines TRBV19 with TRBJ1-5; 8 bases match TRBD1. Germline values: CDR1 LNHDA, CDR2 SQIVND (reference sequence). The CDR3 loop spans 16 amino acids. J lost 5 bases, V lost 5 bases, and 11 bases had no gene match. Written as DNA, the CDR3 is TGTGCCAGTAGTCCATGGCAGGGGGCAGGGGATCAGCCCCAGCATTTT. Its protein product is CASSPWQGAGDQPQHF. The full variable domain, rest sourced from reference TRBV19 and TRBJ1-5, is DGGITQSPKYLFRKEGQNVTLSCEQNLNHDAMYWYRQDPGQGLRLIYYSQIVNDFQKGDIAEGYSVSREKKESFPLTVTSAQKNPTAFYLCASSPWQGAGDQPQHFGDGTRLSIL.

This clone was seen a single time. The V and J genes are TRBV18 and TRBJ1-5, with D tentatively TRBD1 (6 bases). Trimming took 2 bases from V and 2 from J, leaving 10 bases between them. The CDR3 is 15 residues long. Per germline, CDR1 KGHSH and CDR2 LQKENI. The CDR3 loop is CASSPGGAGNQPQHF. The CDR3 coding sequence is TGTGCCAGCTCACCAGGGGGCGCCGGCAATCAGCCCCAGCATTTT.

The J gene is TRBJ2-5, the V gene TRBV7-2; D is perhaps TRBD2 (5 bases). The CDR3 runs to 16 residues. Germline V gives CDR1 SGHTA, CDR2 FQGNSA. Trimming took off 3 bases at V and 2 bases at J, with 16 bases between the two ends. Here the CDR3 reads CASSLGARTSQETQYF. Written as DNA, the CDR3 is TGTGCCAGCAGCTTGGGAGCTCGGACTTCTCAAGAGACCCAGTACTTC.

The rearrangement uses TRBV7-3 and TRBJ2-1; D gene unclear. This CDR3 is built from 14 residues. Per germline, CDR1 SGHTA and CDR2 FQGTGA. Trimming took off 4 bases at V and 9 bases at J, with 16 bases between the two ends. The CDR3 is CASSSRTLGGEQFF. The DNA for the CDR3 is TGTGCCAGCAGCTCACGGACCTTGGGCGGTGAGCAGTTCTTC.

The chain links TRBV27 to TRBJ1-6; D unresolved. CDR1 and CDR2 from the germline V gene are MNHEY and SMNVEV (reference sequence). The CDR3 spans 14 residues. The V gene lost 8 bases and the J gene lost 0 bases, with 8 bases spanning the gap. DNA of the CDR3: TGTGCCAGCCACCAGAGCTCCTATAATTCACCCCTCCACTTT. Amino acids: CASHQSSYNSPLHF.

The CDR3 loop is CASSKGLHSYEQYF. The CDR3, as DNA: TGTGCCAGCAGCAAGGGACTGCATTCCTACGAGCAGTACTTC. The genes are TRBV7-2 and TRBJ2-7, with a weak D call TRBD2 (6 bases). The V and J ends lost 5 bases and 1 base respectively, with 12 bases between them. CDR1 and CDR2 from the germline V gene are SGHTA and FQGNSA. This CDR3 contains 14 residues.

The chain is built from TRBV30 and TRBJ2-1; TRBD2 might be the D (7 bases). The ends were cut back, 0 bases at V and 0 bases at J, with 12 bases in the middle. The CDR3 extends over 16 amino acids. In germline, CDR1 is GTSNPN, CDR2 SVGIG (reference sequence). The CDR3 sequence is CAWSVSGGGSYNEQFF. CDR3 nucleotide sequence: TGTGCCTGGAGTGTATCGGGGGGCGGCTCCTACAATGAGCAGTTCTTC.

The genes are TRBV5-1 and TRBJ2-7; tentative D call: TRBD2 (6 bases). This CDR3 region has 12 residues. The germline V gene encodes CDR1 SGHRS and CDR2 YFSETQ. Trimming took off 7 bases at V and 7 bases at J, with 15 bases between the two ends. The CDR3 coding sequence is TGCGCCAGCGGTGCCCGGGAGACTGAGCAGTACTTC. Protein sequence: CASGARETEQYF.

The rearrangement uses TRBV28 and TRBJ2-3; D is unresolved. V dropped 7 bases and J dropped 0 bases, with 14 bases sitting between them. The CDR3 covers 15 residues. Germline loops: CDR1 MDHEN, CDR2 SYDVKM. The DNA for the CDR3 is TGTGCCAGCAATTCAGCCGGCCCTAGCACAGATACGCAGTATTTT. Residues: CASNSAGPSTDTQYF. The variable domain in full, completed from reference TRBV28 and TRBJ2-3, reads DVKVTQSSRYLVKRTGEKVFLECVQDMDHENMFWYRQDPGLGLRLIYFSYDVKMKEKGDIPEGYSVSREKKERFSLILESASTNQTSMYLCASNSAGPSTDTQYFGPGTRLTVL.

The chain uses TRBV12-5 and TRBJ2-7; 7 bases line up with TRBD2. The junction had 29 bases not matched to a gene; V was cut back by 3 bases and J by 3 bases. This CDR3 has 22 residues. The germline gives CDR1 LGHNT, CDR2 FRNRAP. As DNA, the CDR3 is TGTGCTAGTGGTTTTCGAGGGAACCTTTCCAGTTCCGGGAAGCGGGGTTTCTACGAGCAGTACTTC. Protein product: CASGFRGNLSSSGKRGFYEQYF.

This sequence joins TRBV3-1 (or the pseudogene TRBV3-2) and TRBJ2-4; 10 nucleotides align to TRBD2. The V gene end was trimmed by 4 bases and the J gene end by 6 bases; junction bases not matched to a gene: 9. Germline lookup yields CDR1 LGHDT and CDR2 YNNKEL (reference sequence). CDR3 length: 16 amino acids. CDR3 protein: CASSRRRGTSVNIQYF. Here the CDR3 DNA reads TGTGCCAGCAGCCGAAGGCGGGGGACTAGCGTAAACATTCAGTACTTC.

V and J are TRBV19 and TRBJ2-2; 11 positions agree with TRBD1. The CDR3 sequence is 17 residues long. Germline CDR1 and CDR2: LNHDA and SQIVND (reference sequence). Trimming took 2 bases from V and 0 from J; bases not matched to a gene: 2. The DNA of the CDR3 is TGTGCCAGTAGTATAAGGGACAGGGGGTCGAACACCGGGGAGCTGTTTTTT. Protein product: CASSIRDRGSNTGELFF.

This clone was seen a few times. The chain carries TRBV27 and TRBJ2-3, with a possible D match to TRBD2 (5 bases). V lost 7 bases and J 1 base, leaving 12 bases between the germline ends. The germline V gene has CDR1 MNHEY and CDR2 SMNVEV (reference sequence). The CDR3 totals 14 residues. The CDR3 loop reads CASNGLKGTDTQYF. In DNA form, the CDR3 reads TGTGCCAGCAACGGACTTAAAGGCACAGATACGCAGTATTTT.

A remark on this clone: An end of the junction does not agree with germline; a read error may underlie this. The V gene is TRBV11-2, the J gene TRBJ1-2, with 8 bases that match TRBD1. Germline V gene data show CDR1 as SGHAT and CDR2 as FQNNGV. The CDR3 contains 13 residues. The CDR3 bases are TGTGCCAGCAGCCTAGACAGGGGCCATGGCTACACCTTC. It encodes CASSLDRGHGYTF.

The chain has TRBV19 and TRBJ2-3; weak D call: TRBD2 (5 bases). V lost 5 bases, J lost 2 bases, and 14 bases lay in between. Germline V gives CDR1 LNHDA, CDR2 SQIVND (reference sequence). The CDR3 has 15 residues. The CDR3 loop reads CASSSRSGITDTQYF. CDR3 nucleotides: TGTGCCAGTAGTTCGCGCAGCGGCATCACAGATACGCAGTATTTT.

V and J are TRBV4-3 and TRBJ1-6, with a weak D call TRBD1 (5 bases). The V end was cut by 0 bases, the J end by 7 bases, with 7 bases between. This CDR3 contains 14 residues. Germline V lookup: CDR1 LGHNA, CDR2 YSLEER. CDR3 in amino acids: CASSQDGGNSPLHF. The CDR3 coding sequence is TGCGCCAGCAGCCAAGATGGGGGGAATTCACCCCTCCACTTT.

V gene TRBV7-3 combines with J gene TRBJ2-1, with D tentatively TRBD2 (8 bases). The CDR3 is 15 amino acids. Germline V gene data show CDR1 as SGHTA and CDR2 as FQGTGA. V was trimmed by 4 bases and J by 6 bases, leaving 16 bases between them. The CDR3 sequence is CASSSRGTSINEQFF. CDR3 DNA sequence: TGTGCCAGCAGCTCCAGGGGGACTAGTATCAATGAGCAGTTCTTC.

The chain's CDR3 is CASSQTGTGNNEQFF. CDR3 sequence (DNA): TGTGCCAGCAGCCAGACCGGGACAGGTAACAATGAGCAGTTCTTC. The J gene is TRBJ2-1, the V gene TRBV3-1 (or the pseudogene TRBV3-2); 8 nucleotides line up with TRBD1. Germline-derived CDR1 and CDR2 are LGHDT and YNNKEL (reference sequence). This CDR3 spans 15 amino acids. The junction had 6 bases not matched to a gene; V was cut back by 3 bases and J by 5 bases.

This sequence joins TRBV11-2 and TRBJ2-3; D unresolved. The CDR3 totals 12 residues. Germline CDR1 is SGHAT and CDR2 is FQNNGV. Trimming left V 4 bases short and J 2 bases short, with 4 bases between. CDR3 in DNA: TGTGCCAGCAGCTACTACACAGATACGCAGTATTTT. Encoded protein: CASSYYTDTQYF.

This clone showed up just a few times. This CDR3 is CASSPGVSGANVLTF. In DNA, the CDR3 is TGTGCCAGTAGTCCAGGGGTCTCTGGGGCCAACGTCCTGACTTTC. The V call is TRBV19, the J call TRBJ2-6; possibly TRBD1 for D (6 bases). V lost 5 bases and J lost 0, with 8 bases in between. Germline CDR1 and CDR2: LNHDA and SQIVND (reference sequence). CDR3 length equals 15 residues.

This CDR3 is CASSLTGGLNTGELFF. The CDR3 DNA is TGTGCCAGCAGCTTAACAGGGGGGCTAAACACCGGGGAGCTGTTTTTT. J is TRBJ2-2 and V is TRBV21-1; the table calls TRBD1, which could not be checked here. TRBV21-1 has pseudogene status. This CDR3 has 16 amino acids.